This T cell receptor beta chain was documented in a study of metastatic and nonmetastatic thyroid tumors. Study outcomes and limitations: Benign nodules reportedly had significantly lower TCR beta diversity than malignant thyroid tumors in blood and tumor.

As handled by the study authors: A classifier of distant metastasis in papillary thyroid cancer was built from CDR3 differences (across clinicopathological groups). TCRdb reprocessed the PCR reads using MiXCR. The V and J calls were not made by the authors but by TCRdb's processing. The repertoire holds some 8,000 clones, with roughly 25% as singletons. This clone was counted at least ten times. As yet, its antigen is unknown. V was shortened by 5 bases and J by 5 bases, with 10 bases between the two germline ends. Germline CDR1 and CDR2: PRHDT and FYEKMQ (reference sequence). The length of the CDR3 is 14 residues. All patients reached thyroid surgery having received no treatment beforehand.

The chain uses TRBV13 and TRBJ1-6; D not certain. Sequencing input: tumor tissue. The receptor was isolated from a female donor with papillary thyroid cancer or a benign thyroid nodule (not recorded which). Some clones in this sample may be carry-over from other donors' samples. This chain's CDR3 is CASSIRQDNSPLHF. Here the CDR3 DNA reads TGTGCCAGCAGCATAAGGCAGGATAATTCACCCCTCCACTTT.